This TCR beta chain appears in the sequencing data of a study of PD-1 blockade in mismatch repair-deficient tumors. The overall study: All were previously treated, progressing patients with about twelve mismatch repair-deficient cancer types.

Sequenced by immunoSEQ multiplex PCR; TCRdb stores in-frame clones only, minus some. The sample contains 14,000 or so clones, approximately 80% of which appear only once. Looked up from germline, CDR1 is MGHRA and CDR2 is YSYEKL. CDR3 length equals 18 residues. The trim removed 4 bases at V and 8 bases at J, leaving 15 bases unmatched. J is TRBJ2-1 and V is TRBV4-1; 12 bases fit TRBD1. This TCR derives from an adult with mismatch repair-deficient cancer. Here the sequenced sample was PBMCs, taken roughly 15 weeks after starting pembrolizumab. The CDR3 region is CASSLISLGQGAVYEQFF. Written as DNA, the CDR3 is TGCGCCAGCAGCCTCATCAGTTTGGGACAGGGGGCGGTTTATGAGCAGTTCTTC.